Listed below are T cell receptor beta chains from one sample, sequenced in a study of cytomegalovirus exposure and HLA in healthy donors. TCRdb's table, derived via immunoSEQ multiplex PCR, lists solely in-frame clones and lacks some. The sample holds 99,000 or so clones; about three quarters are singletons and the top ten take 5% to 6.5%. The sequenced sample consisted of PBMCs. The receptors were sampled from a man in his fifties or sixties in good health and CMV-seropositive. Both conserved end residues are part of each CDR3. D genes are given only for firm matches. Size is stated for part of the rows, as once, few or many counts, or as a class when the clone is expanded.

NA	NA	TRBV7-8	TRBJ1-1	CASSLGAILNTEAFF	TGTGCCAGCAGCTTAGGAGCTATTTTGAACACTGAAGCTTTCTTT
NA	TRBD1	TRBV11-2	TRBJ1-1	CASSSTGVAEAFF	TGTGCCAGCAGCTCAACAGGGGTAGCTGAAGCTTTCTTT
NA	TRBD2	TRBV9	TRBJ2-7	CASSSNPTSGGPYEQYF	TGTGCCAGCAGCTCAAACCCGACTAGCGGGGGACCCTACGAGCAGTACTTC
NA	NA	TRBV19	TRBJ2-1	CASRQGGYSYNEQFF	TGTGCCAGCCGCCAGGGGGGCTACTCCTACAATGAGCAGTTCTTC
NA	NA	TRBV5-4	TRBJ2-1	CASSLGSDPYNEQFF	TGTGCCAGCAGCTTGGGTAGCGACCCCTACAATGAGCAGTTCTTC
once	NA	TRBV11-3	TRBJ2-7	CASSPSPGYEQYF	TGTGCCAGCAGCCCATCCCCAGGCTACGAGCAGTACTTC
NA	NA	TRBV6-1	TRBJ1-3	CASTLQISGNTIYF	TGTGCCAGCACCTTACAGATCTCTGGAAACACCATATATTTT
NA	NA	TRBV5-6	TRBJ2-3	CASSQRQATDTQYF	TGTGCCAGCAGCCAACGACAGGCCACAGATACGCAGTATTTT
NA	TRBD1	TRBV5-5	TRBJ2-2	CASSLEVAGGNTGELFF	TGTGCCAGCAGCTTGGAAGTTGCAGGGGGAAACACCGGGGAGCTGTTTTTT
NA	TRBD2	TRBV7-6	TRBJ2-1	CASSLAAAGGVDEQFF	TGTGCCAGCAGCTTAGCGGCAGCGGGGGGCGTAGATGAGCAGTTCTTC
NA	NA	TRBV14	TRBJ2-4	CASSQAGTIAKNIQYF	TGTGCCAGCAGCCAAGCCGGGACAATAGCCAAAAACATTCAGTACTTC
NA	TRBD1	TRBV7-9	TRBJ1-5	CASSPDRGNQPQHF	TGTGCCAGCAGCCCGGACAGGGGCAATCAGCCCCAGCATTTT
NA	NA	TRBV9	TRBJ1-5	CASSVGRGVDQPQHF	TGTGCCAGCAGCGTAGGAAGGGGTGTCGATCAGCCCCAGCATTTT
NA	TRBD1	TRBV18	TRBJ2-7	CASSPPGQREQYF	TGTGCCAGCTCACCCCCGGGACAGAGGGAGCAGTACTTC
NA	NA	TRBV9	TRBJ2-3	CASSVDYSDTQYF	TGTGCCAGCAGCGTAGATTATTCAGATACGCAGTATTTT
NA	TRBD1	TRBV6-6	TRBJ2-7	CASRGQGAYEQYF	TGTGCCAGCCGAGGACAGGGGGCTTACGAGCAGTACTTC
NA	TRBD2	TRBV6-4	TRBJ2-7	CASSDSPSGGPTSSYEQYF	TGTGCCAGCAGTGACTCGCCTAGCGGGGGGCCGACAAGCTCCTACGAGCAGTACTTC
NA	TRBD2	TRBV6-5	TRBJ2-3	CASSSSGGRVTDTQYF	TGTGCCAGCAGTTCCTCGGGGGGGCGAGTCACAGATACGCAGTATTTT
NA	NA	TRBV5-1	TRBJ2-7	CASSFHYEQYF	TGCGCCAGCAGCTTCCACTACGAGCAGTACTTC
NA	NA	TRBV11-2	TRBJ1-4	CASNPRGGEGEKLFF	TGTGCCAGCAACCCTCGGGGGGGTGAGGGTGAAAAACTGTTTTTT
NA	NA	TRBV4-2	TRBJ2-1	CASSQDGGTNNEQFF	TGTGCCAGCAGCCAAGACGGGGGTACCAACAATGAGCAGTTCTTC
NA	NA	TRBV11-2	TRBJ1-4	CACSLVLGEKLFF	TGTGCCTGCAGCTTAGTCCTCGGGGAAAAACTGTTTTTT
once	NA	TRBV11-2	TRBJ1-6	CASSFGGNNNSPLHF	TGTGCCAGCAGCTTTGGAGGGAATAACAATTCACCCCTCCACTTT
once	TRBD1	TRBV9	TRBJ1-2	CASSVRGQGDSYGYTF	TGTGCCAGCAGCGTACGAGGACAGGGGGATAGCTATGGCTACACCTTC
NA	NA	TRBV7-9	TRBJ1-1	CASSSDSDTEAFF	TGTGCCAGCAGCTCGGACAGTGACACTGAAGCTTTCTTT
NA	TRBD1	TRBV9	TRBJ2-2	CASSAQGVNTGELFF	TGTGCCAGCAGCGCTCAGGGGGTTAACACCGGGGAGCTGTTTTTT
NA	TRBD2	TRBV4-3	TRBJ2-3	CASSHTPRGLATDTQYF	TGCGCCAGCAGCCATACTCCCCGGGGACTAGCGACAGATACGCAGTATTTT
NA	NA	TRBV5-1	TRBJ1-2	CASRERTDNGYTF	TGCGCCAGCCGCGAAAGGACAGACAATGGCTACACCTTC
NA	TRBD1	TRBV18	TRBJ1-1	CASSPDAGGAFF	TGTGCCAGCTCACCTGATGCAGGGGGAGCTTTCTTT
NA	NA	TRBV27	TRBJ2-3	CASRPGGTDTQYF	TGTGCCAGCAGACCCGGGGGCACAGATACGCAGTATTTT
few	NA	TRBV27	TRBJ1-5	CASSFQAGPQPQHF	TGTGCCAGCAGTTTTCAAGCGGGGCCCCAGCCCCAGCATTTT
few	NA	TRBV5-6	TRBJ2-7	CASSFTVEQYF	TGTGCCAGCAGCTTTACGGTGGAGCAGTACTTC
NA	TRBD1	TRBV7-8	TRBJ2-7	CASSLLGTGPYEQYF	TGTGCCAGCAGCTTACTAGGGACAGGACCTTACGAGCAGTACTTC
few	NA	TRBV9	TRBJ1-1	CASSVGQAGATEAFF	TGTGCCAGCAGCGTAGGTCAGGCTGGGGCCACTGAAGCTTTCTTT
NA	TRBD1	TRBV11-3	TRBJ1-1	CASSGQGGTEAFF	TGTGCCAGCAGCGGACAGGGAGGGACTGAAGCTTTCTTT
NA	NA	TRBV11-2	TRBJ1-1	CASSAPNWQGKTEAFF	TGTGCCAGCAGCGCACCTAACTGGCAGGGGAAAACTGAAGCTTTCTTT
NA	TRBD1	TRBV14	TRBJ1-2	CASSPNTGVGCTF	TGTGCCAGCAGCCCGAATACAGGGGTTGGATGTACCTTC
NA	TRBD2	TRBV10-2	TRBJ2-1	CASRRAASGGPYNEQFF	TGCGCCAGCAGGCGGGCTGCTAGCGGGGGGCCTTACAATGAGCAGTTCTTC
few	TRBD1	TRBV28	TRBJ1-4	CASSSPTGGNEKLFF	TGTGCCAGCAGTTCCCCGACAGGGGGCAACGAAAAACTGTTTTTT
NA	TRBD1	TRBV7-8	TRBJ1-3	CASSLNRDRVSGNTIYF	TGTGCCAGCAGCTTAAATCGGGACAGGGTGTCTGGAAACACCATATATTTT
NA	NA	TRBV15	TRBJ1-4	CATSPQGEKLFF	TGTGCCACCAGCCCCCAGGGAGAAAAACTGTTTTTT